This TCR beta chain stems from a study of blood T cell repertoires in COVID-19. Study details: The origin of the acute and convalescent COVID-19 samples was the United States, Italy and Spain. T cells, B-cell-depleted T cells, or PBMCs supplied cDNA or gDNA.

The CDR3 sequence is 13 residues long. Germline CDR1 reads GTSNPN; CDR2 reads SVGIG (reference sequence). V dropped 3 bases and J dropped 7 bases, with 10 bases sitting between them. In the original workflow: By means of reference gene primer amplification, nucleated cell counts were estimated. Repertoires were generated with immunoSEQ multiplex PCR, while TCRdb's copy carries only in-frame clones and drops some. D and trimming were read from the DNA, whereas the V and J calls and clone size are those reported in that table. The data show 200,000 to 300,000 clones, about 90% seen once. The rearrangement joins TRBV30 to TRBJ1-6; TRBD1 is a possible D gene (5 bases). This TCR was recovered from a man aged 55 to 70 who had recovered from COVID-19. The sequenced material came from peripheral blood. CDR3 protein: CAWSSGGNSPLHF. The CDR3 DNA reads TGTGCCTGGAGCAGTGGGGGGAATTCACCCCTCCACTTT.